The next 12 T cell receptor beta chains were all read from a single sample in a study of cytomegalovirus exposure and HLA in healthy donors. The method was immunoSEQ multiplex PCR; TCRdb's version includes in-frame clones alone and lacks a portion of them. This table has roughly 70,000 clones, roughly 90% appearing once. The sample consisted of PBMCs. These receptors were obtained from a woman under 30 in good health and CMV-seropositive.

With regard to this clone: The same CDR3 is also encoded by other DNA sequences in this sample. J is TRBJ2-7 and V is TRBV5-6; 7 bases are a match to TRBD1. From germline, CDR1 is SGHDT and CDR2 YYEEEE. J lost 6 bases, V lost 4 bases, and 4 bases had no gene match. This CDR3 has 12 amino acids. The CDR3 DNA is TGTGCCAGCAGCCTGACAGGGCTCGAGCAGTACTTC. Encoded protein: CASSLTGLEQYF.

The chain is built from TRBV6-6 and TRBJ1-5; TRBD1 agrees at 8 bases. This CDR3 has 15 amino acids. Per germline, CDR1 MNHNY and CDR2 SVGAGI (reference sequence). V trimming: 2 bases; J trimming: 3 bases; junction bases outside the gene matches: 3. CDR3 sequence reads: CASSYPGQANQPQHF. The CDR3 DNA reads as TGTGCCAGCAGTTACCCGGGACAGGCCAATCAGCCCCAGCATTTT.

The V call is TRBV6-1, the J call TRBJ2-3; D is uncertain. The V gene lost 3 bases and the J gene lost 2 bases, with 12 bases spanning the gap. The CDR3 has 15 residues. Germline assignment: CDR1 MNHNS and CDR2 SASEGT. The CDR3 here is CASSESHSFTDTQYF. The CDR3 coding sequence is TGTGCCAGCAGTGAGTCCCACAGTTTCACAGATACGCAGTATTTT.

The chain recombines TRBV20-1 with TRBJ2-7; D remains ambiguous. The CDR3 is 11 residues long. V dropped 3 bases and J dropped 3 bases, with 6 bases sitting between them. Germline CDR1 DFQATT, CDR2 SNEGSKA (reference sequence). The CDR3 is CSASPSYEQYF. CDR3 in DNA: TGCAGTGCTAGCCCCAGCTACGAGCAGTACTTC.

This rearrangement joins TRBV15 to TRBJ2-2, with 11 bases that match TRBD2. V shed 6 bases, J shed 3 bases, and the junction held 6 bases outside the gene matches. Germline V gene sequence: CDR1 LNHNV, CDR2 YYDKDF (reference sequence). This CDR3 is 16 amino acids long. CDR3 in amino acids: CATSQLAGDHTGELFF. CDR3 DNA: TGTGCCACCAGTCAACTAGCGGGAGATCACACCGGGGAGCTGTTTTTT.

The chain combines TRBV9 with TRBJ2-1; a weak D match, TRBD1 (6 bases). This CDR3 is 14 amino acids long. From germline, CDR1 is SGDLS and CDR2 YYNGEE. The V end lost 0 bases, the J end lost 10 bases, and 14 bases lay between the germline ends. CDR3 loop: CASSVAGGGREQFF. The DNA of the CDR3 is TGTGCCAGCAGCGTAGCTGGGGGCGGTCGGGAGCAGTTCTTC.

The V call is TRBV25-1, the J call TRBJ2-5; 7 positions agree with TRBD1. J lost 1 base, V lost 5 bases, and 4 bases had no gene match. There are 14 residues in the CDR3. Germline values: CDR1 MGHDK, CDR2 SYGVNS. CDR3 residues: CASSLGQPQETQYF. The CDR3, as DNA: TGTGCCAGCAGTTTGGGACAGCCCCAAGAGACCCAGTACTTC.

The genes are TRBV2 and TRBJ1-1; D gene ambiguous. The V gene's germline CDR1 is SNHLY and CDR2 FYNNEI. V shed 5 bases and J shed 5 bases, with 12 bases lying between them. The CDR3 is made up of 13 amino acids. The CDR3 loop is CASSPPPRTEAFF. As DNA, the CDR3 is TGTGCCAGCAGTCCTCCCCCGAGAACTGAAGCTTTCTTT.

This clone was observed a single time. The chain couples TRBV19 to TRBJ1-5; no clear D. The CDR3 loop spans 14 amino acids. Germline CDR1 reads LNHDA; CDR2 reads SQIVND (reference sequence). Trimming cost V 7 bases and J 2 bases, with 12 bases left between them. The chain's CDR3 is CASKLWEGNQPQHF. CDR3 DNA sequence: TGTGCCAGTAAATTGTGGGAGGGCAATCAGCCCCAGCATTTT.

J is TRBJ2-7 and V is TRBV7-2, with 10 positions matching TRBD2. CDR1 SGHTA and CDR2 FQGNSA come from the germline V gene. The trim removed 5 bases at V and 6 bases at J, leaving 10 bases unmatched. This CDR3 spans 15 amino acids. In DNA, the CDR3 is TGTGCCAGCAGCCAGAGCGGGGGGGGCCTTTCCGAGCAGTACTTC. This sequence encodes CASSQSGGGLSEQYF.

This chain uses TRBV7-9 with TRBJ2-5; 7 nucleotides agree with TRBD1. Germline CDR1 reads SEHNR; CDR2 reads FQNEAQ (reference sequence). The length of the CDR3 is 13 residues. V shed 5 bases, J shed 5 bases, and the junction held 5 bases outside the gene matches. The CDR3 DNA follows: TGTGCCAGCAGCGATACAGGGGTTGAGACCCAGTACTTC. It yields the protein CASSDTGVETQYF.

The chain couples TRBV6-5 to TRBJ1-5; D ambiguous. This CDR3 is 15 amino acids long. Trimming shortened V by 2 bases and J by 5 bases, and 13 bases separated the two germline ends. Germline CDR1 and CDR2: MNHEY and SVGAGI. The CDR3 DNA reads TGTGCCAGCAGTTACCCACGCCACGGGGATCAGCCCCAGCATTTT. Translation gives CASSYPRHGDQPQHF.